The sequence of this T cell receptor (beta chain) was determined in a study of T-cell reconstitution after alpha-beta-depleted transplantation in children. Study-level findings and limits: Recipient T cells and thymic progenitors that survived were the source of the high TCRbeta diversity seen at day 60 in some patients. T cells produced anew were the main source of T-cell counts and diversity one year after transplant. Several hundred expanded graft clones reportedly were the source of alpha-beta T cells about two months after transplant.

Unique molecular identifiers were incorporated into the prepared TCRbeta library. TCRdb re-derived calls from the PCR reads in MiXCR, one entry per CDR3 protein. The sample consists of about 300,000 distinct CDR3 sequences, 6% to 10% of them appearing once. The V end was cut by 5 bases, the J end by 0 bases, with 8 bases between. CDR3 length: 14 residues. This clonotype has ten or more counts. Its target is not known. This receptor was taken from a female patient aged 2-15 years who had a stem cell transplant for Fanconi anemia, so the T cells may come from the graft donor. Sequencing used peripheral blood, obtained 360 days after TCRalphabeta/CD19-depleted stem cell transplant. V is TRBV12-3 or TRBV12-4 and J is TRBJ1-3; D remains ambiguous. The CDR3 loop reads CASSGGPSGNTIYF. CDR3 bases: TGTGCCAGCAGTGGAGGGCCCTCTGGAAACACCATATATTTT.